One T cell receptor beta chain is described in this entry. There is no known antigen for this receptor. No base qualities exist here, and no much larger clone lies one base off it. These data come from a study of blood T cell repertoires in COVID-19 (dated by TCRdb to 2020 to 2021). Background for the entire study: Samples from collaborators originated in the United States, Italy and Spain and spanned both the acute and convalescent phases of COVID-19. Where HLA class I and class II types were available, the types were taken from metadata supplied by the sample provider, not from assay-based typing. Samples were obtained from the ongoing ImmuneRACE study (first 160 participants) and from 1,254 subjects provided by 6 global collaborators. The material from the prospective study consisted of cDNA or gDNA derived from T cells, B-cell-depleted T cells, or PBMCs. The repertoires were made available in a free public database intended to serve as a resource for research on the immune response to SARS-CoV-2. The sample metadata nearly always contained a de-identified subject ID, COVID-19 status, age in years and sex. Subjects who had been exposed to COVID-19, were actively infected with it, or had recovered from it provided the deeply sampled blood TCRbeta repertoires that made up the dataset. Here is what the overall study found, with its caveats: The quantity of clinical and demographic metadata differed by source and by participant and was supplied without curation.

The CDR3 runs 12 amino acids, cysteine and phenylalanine included. Only the CDR3 region is kept as DNA, spanning 36 bases read in frame from base 1. The germline V gene (reference sequence) sets CDR1 to GTSNPN and CDR2 to SVGIG. For this chain, trimming is 4 bases at the V end and 10 bases at the J end, and the number of junction bases without a gene match is 5. TCRbeta CDR3 regions were amplified from genomic DNA by means of the immunoSEQ Assay, a bias-controlled multiplex PCR. The study's processing was this. Nucleated cell counts per sample were estimated from amplification of reference gene primers within the assay. Sequence reads were collapsed and filtered to measure the absolute abundance of every unique TCRbeta CDR3 rearrangement. For each sample, productive Simpson clonality was calculated by taking the square root of Simpson's diversity index across productive rearrangements. TCRdb stores this immuneACCESS table with in-frame sequences only. Part of the clones is absent; in the studies checked, under half of the shortfall reflects unresolved V genes, and no reason is known for the rest. Clone size and V and J calls were adopted from that table, with D and trimming inferred from the DNA. For this sample there are approximately 25,000 clones; just over 85% appear just once. The ten largest clones represent approximately 12% of the sample.

The collaborating institutions used their own protocols to collect whole blood in K2EDTA tubes. For TCRbeta analysis, collaborators shipped samples in one of three forms: frozen whole blood, isolated PBMCs, or DNA extracted from either of those sample types. The specimen sequenced was peripheral blood. The V and J genes are TRBV30 and TRBJ1-5; the central 9 bases match TRBD1. This sequence was found in a woman of 80 years or more with active or convalescent COVID-19. The CDR3 amino acid sequence is: CAWNNRGRPQHF. The DNA sequence reads TGTGCCTGGAACAACAGGGGGCGACCCCAGCATTTT.